This T cell receptor beta chain comes out of a study of beta chain features in type 1 diabetes. Germline CDR1 SNHLY, CDR2 FYNNEI. V gave up 2 bases and J gave up 0 bases, with 18 bases separating them. The CDR3 is made up of 18 amino acids. Study observations and caveats: Patients with Type 1 diabetes showed moderately but significantly shorter TCRB CDR3s in all four CD4+ subsets. Naive, central memory and Treg TCRB repertoires appeared more alike in patients than in healthy donors. Short templates might get an advantage during PCR, and this would be equal in patients and controls. Whether HLA type influences TCRB rearrangement remained unresolved here.

cDNA synthesis used the whole RNA isolate, giving expressed TCRB sequences. This table comes from immunoSEQ multiplex PCR, and its TCRdb copy is limited to in-frame clones, with some not included. The table lists roughly 250,000 clones, just over 20% of them singletons. This clone came up a few times. As yet, its antigen is unknown. CD45RO/CCR7/CD25/CD127/CD95/CD27 separated CD4+ naive, central memory, regulatory and stem cell-like memory cells by sorting. The sequencing sample was made of naive CD4+ T cells from blood. The receptor comes from a woman aged 40-49 years with type 1 diabetes. The chain employs TRBV2 and TRBJ2-3; a possible D gene is TRBD1 (5 bases). The CDR3 loop reads CASSEMRLTQASTDTQYF. CDR3 sequence (DNA): TGTGCCAGCAGTGAAATGCGGCTAACACAGGCTAGCACAGATACGCAGTATTTT. The variable domain in full, completed from reference TRBV2 and TRBJ2-3, reads EPEVTQTPSHQVTQMGQEVILRCVPISNHLYFYWYRQILGQKVEFLVSFYNNEISEKSEIFDDQFSVERPDGSNFTLKIRSTKLEDSAMYFCASSEMRLTQASTDTQYFGPGTRLTVL.